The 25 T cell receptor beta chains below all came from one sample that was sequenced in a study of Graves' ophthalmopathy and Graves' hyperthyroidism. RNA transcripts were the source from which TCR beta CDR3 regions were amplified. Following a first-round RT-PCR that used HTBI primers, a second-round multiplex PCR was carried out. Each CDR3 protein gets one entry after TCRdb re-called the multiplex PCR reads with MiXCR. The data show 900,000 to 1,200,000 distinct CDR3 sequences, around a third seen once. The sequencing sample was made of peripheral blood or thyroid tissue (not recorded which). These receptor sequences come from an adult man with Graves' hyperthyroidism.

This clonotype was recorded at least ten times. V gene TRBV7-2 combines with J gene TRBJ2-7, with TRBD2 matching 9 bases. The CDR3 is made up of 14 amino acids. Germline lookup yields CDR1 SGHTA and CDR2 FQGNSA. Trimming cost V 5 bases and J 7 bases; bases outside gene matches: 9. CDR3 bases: TGTGCCAGCAGCGGTAGCGGGGGCGCGCGGGAGCAGTACTTC. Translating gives CASSGSGGAREQYF.

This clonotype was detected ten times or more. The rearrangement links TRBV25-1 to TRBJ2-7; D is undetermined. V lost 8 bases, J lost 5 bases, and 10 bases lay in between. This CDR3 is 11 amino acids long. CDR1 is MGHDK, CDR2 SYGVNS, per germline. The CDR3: CASVVGHEQYF. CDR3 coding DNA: TGTGCCAGCGTGGTCGGCCACGAGCAGTACTTC.

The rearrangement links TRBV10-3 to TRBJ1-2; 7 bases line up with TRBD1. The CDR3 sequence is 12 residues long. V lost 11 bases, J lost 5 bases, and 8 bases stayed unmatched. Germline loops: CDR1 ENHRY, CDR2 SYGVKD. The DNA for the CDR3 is TGTGCCTCCGGGGACAGCCAATATGGCTACACCTTC. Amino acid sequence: CASGDSQYGYTF.

CDR3 nucleotides: TGTGCCAGCAGTTTACTGGGAATCGGGGACACTGAAGCTTTCTTT. This encodes CASSLLGIGDTEAFF. The V and J genes are TRBV12-3 or TRBV12-4 and TRBJ1-1; D is uncertain. The ends were cut back, 2 bases at V and 3 bases at J, with 13 bases in the middle. The CDR3 length is 15 residues.

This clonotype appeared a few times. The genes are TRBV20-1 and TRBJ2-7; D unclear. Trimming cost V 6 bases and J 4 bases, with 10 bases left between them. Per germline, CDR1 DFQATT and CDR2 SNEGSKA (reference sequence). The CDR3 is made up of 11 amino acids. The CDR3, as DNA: TGCAGTGCCCTGAGCGAATACGAGCAGTACTTC. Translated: CSALSEYEQYF.

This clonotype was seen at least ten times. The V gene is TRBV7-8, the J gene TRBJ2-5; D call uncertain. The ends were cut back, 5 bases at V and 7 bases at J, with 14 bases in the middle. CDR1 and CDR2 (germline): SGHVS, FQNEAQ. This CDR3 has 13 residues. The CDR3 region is CASSKNPWGTQYF. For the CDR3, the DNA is TGTGCCAGCAGCAAAAACCCCTGGGGGACCCAGTACTTC.

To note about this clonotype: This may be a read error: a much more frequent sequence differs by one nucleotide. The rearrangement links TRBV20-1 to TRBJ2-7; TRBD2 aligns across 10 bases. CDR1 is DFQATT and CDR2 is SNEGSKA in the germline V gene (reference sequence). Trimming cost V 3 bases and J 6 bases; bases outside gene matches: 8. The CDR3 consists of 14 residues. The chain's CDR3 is CSASGLAGVSEQYF. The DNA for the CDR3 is TGCAGTGCTAGCGGTCTAGCGGGAGTATCCGAGCAGTACTTC.

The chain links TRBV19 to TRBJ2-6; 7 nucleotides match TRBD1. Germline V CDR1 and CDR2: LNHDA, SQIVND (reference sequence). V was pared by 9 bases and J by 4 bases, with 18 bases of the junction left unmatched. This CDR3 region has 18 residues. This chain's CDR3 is CASSDPGTGESGANVLTF. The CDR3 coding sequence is TGTGCCAGCAGTGACCCCGGTACAGGGGAATCGGGGGCCAACGTCCTGACTTTC.

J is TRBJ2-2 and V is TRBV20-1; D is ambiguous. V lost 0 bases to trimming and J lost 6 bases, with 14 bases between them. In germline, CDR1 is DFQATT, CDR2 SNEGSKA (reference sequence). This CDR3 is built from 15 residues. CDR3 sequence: CSARDGRVNAGELFF. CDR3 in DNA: TGCAGTGCTAGAGATGGAAGGGTAAACGCCGGGGAGCTGTTTTTT.

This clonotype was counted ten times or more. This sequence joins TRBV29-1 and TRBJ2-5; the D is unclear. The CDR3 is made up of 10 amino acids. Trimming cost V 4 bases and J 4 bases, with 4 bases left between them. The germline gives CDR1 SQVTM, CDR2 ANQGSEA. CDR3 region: CSVVTETQYF. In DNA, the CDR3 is TGCAGCGTTGTAACAGAGACCCAGTACTTC.

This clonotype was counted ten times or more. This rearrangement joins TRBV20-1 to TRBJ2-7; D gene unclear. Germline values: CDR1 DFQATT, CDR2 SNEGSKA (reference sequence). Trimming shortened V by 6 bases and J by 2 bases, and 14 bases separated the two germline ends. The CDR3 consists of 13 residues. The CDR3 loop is CSADCTETYEQYF. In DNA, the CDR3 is TGCAGTGCCGACTGCACGGAGACCTACGAGCAGTACTTC.

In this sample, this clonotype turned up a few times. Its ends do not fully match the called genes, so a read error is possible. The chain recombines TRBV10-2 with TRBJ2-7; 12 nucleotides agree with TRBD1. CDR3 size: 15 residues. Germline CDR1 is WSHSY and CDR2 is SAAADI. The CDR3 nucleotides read TGTGCCAGCAGTTCCTACGGGACAGGGGGCGGCGAGCAGTACTTC. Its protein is CASSSYGTGGGEQYF.

The CDR3, as DNA: TGTGCCATCGGGAGGGAATACGAGCAGTACTTC. This translates into CAIGREYEQYF. This chain links TRBV10-3 with TRBJ2-7; 7 bases match TRBD2. The length of the CDR3 is 11 residues. Trimming took 8 bases from V and 4 from J; bases not matched to a gene: 2. CDR1 ENHRY and CDR2 SYGVKD come from the germline V gene.

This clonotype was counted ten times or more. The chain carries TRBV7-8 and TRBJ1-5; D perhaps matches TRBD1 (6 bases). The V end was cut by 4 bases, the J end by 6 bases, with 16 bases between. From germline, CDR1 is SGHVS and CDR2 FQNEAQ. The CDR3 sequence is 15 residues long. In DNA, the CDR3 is TGTGCCAGCAGCTCTAGTACAGGGCGAGTTCAGCCCCAGCATTTT. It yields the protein CASSSSTGRVQPQHF.

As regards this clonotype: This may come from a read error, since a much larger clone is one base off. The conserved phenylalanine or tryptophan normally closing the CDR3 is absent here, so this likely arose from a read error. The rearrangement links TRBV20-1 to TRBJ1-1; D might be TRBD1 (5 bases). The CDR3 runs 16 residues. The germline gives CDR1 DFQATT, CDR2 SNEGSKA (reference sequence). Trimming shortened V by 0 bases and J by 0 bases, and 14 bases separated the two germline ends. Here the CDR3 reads CSARDRLGTLNTEAFL. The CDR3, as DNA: TGCAGTGCTAGAGATCGACTCGGGACTTTGAACACTGAAGCTTTCTTG.

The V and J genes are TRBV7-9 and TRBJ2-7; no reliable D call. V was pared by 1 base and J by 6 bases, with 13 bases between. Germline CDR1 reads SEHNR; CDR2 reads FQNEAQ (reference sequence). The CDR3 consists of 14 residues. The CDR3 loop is CASSLVGISGEQYF. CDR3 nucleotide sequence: TGTGCCAGCAGCTTAGTAGGGATATCGGGCGAGCAGTACTTC. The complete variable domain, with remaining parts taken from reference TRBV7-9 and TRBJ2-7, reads DTGVSQNPRHKITKRGQNVTFRCDPISEHNRLYWYRQTLGQGPEFLTYFQNEAQLEKSRLLSDRFSAERPKGSFSTLEIQRTEQGDSAMYLCASSLVGISGEQYFGPGTRLTVT.

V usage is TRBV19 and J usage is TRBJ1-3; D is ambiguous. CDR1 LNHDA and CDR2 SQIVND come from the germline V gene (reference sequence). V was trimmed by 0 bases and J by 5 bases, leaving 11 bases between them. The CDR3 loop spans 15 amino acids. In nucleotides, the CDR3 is TGTGCCAGTAGTATAGAAAAGCCGGGAAGAAACACCATATATTTT. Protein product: CASSIEKPGRNTIYF.

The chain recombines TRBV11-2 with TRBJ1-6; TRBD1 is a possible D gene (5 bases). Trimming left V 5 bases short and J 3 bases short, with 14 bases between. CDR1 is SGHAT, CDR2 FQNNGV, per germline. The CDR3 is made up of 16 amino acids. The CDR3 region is CASSLRGQNYNSPLHF. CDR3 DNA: TGTGCCAGCAGCCTACGGGGCCAGAACTATAATTCACCCCTCCACTTT. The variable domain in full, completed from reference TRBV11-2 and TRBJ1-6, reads EAGVAQSPRYKIIEKRQSVAFWCNPISGHATLYWYQQILGQGPKLLIQFQNNGVVDDSQLPKDRFSAERLKGVDSTLKIQPAKLEDSAVYLCASSLRGQNYNSPLHFGNGTRLTVT.

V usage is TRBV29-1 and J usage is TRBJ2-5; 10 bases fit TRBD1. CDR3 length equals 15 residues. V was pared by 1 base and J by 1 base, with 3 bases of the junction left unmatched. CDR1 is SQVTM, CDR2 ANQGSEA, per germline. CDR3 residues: CSVEVGTGAQETQYF. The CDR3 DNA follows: TGCAGCGTTGAAGTGGGGACAGGGGCCCAAGAGACCCAGTACTTC.

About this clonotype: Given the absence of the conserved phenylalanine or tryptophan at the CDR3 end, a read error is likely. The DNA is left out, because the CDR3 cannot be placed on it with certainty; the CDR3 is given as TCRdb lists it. This CDR3 reads CASPAAGRRPS. The chain has TRBV7-9 and TRBJ1-6; the table assigns TRBD1, which was not confirmed against the DNA. The CDR3 spans 11 residues, counting both ends. Germline CDR1 and CDR2: SEHNR and FQNEAQ (reference sequence).

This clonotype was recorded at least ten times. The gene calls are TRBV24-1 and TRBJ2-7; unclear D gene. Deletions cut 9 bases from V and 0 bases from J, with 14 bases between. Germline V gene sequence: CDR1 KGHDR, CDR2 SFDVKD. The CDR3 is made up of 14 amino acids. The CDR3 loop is CATFESLVSYEQYF. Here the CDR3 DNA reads TGTGCCACCTTCGAATCGCTAGTCTCCTACGAGCAGTACTTC.

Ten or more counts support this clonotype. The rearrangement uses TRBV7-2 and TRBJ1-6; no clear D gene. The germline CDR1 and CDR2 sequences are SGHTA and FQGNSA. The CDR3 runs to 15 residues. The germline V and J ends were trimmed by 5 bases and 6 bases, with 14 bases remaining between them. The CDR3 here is CASSAPATINSPLHF. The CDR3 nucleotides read TGTGCCAGCAGCGCCCCGGCCACAATTAATTCACCCCTCCACTTT. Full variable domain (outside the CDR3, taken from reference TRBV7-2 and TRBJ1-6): GAGVSQSPSNKVTEKGKDVELRCDPISGHTALYWYRQSLGQGLEFLIYFQGNSAPDKSGLPSDRFSAERTGGSVSTLTIQRTQQEDSAVYLCASSAPATINSPLHFGNGTRLTVT.

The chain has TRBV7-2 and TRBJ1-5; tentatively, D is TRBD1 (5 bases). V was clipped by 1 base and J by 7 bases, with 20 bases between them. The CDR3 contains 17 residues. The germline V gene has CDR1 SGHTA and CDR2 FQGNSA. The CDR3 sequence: CASSLEEGWTYEQPQHF. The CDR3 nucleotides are TGTGCCAGCAGCTTAGAGGAGGGGTGGACCTACGAGCAGCCCCAGCATTTT.

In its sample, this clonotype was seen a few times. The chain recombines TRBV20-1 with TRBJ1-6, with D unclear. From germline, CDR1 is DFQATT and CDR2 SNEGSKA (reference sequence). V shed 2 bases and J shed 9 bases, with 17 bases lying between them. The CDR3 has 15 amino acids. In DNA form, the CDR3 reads TGCAGTGCTAGACTTGATAGTTTTAGGCTTTCACCCCTCCACTTT. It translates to CSARLDSFRLSPLHF.

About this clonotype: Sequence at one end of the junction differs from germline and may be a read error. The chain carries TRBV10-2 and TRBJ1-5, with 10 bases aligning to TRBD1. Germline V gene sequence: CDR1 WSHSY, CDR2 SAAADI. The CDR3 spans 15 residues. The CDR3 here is CASSGRQGAGQPQHF. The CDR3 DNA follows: TGTGCCAGCAGTGGGAGACAGGGGGCCGGTCAGCCCCAGCATTTT.